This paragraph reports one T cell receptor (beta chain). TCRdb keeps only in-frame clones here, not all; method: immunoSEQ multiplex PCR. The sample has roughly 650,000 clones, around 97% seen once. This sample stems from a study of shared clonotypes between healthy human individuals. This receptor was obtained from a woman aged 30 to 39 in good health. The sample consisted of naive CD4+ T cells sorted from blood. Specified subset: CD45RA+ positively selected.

The CDR3 bases are TGTGCCAGCAGCCCGGGGACAGATCCTAACTATGGCTACACCTTC. As protein: CASSPGTDPNYGYTF. The rearrangement joins TRBV6-4 to TRBJ1-2, with TRBD1 matching over 7 bases. Trimming removed 6 bases from V and 0 bases from J; junction bases left unmatched: 7. The CDR3 runs 15 residues. Germline V lookup: CDR1 MRHNA, CDR2 SNTAGT.